A single sample gave rise to the 27 T cell receptor beta chains below, sequenced in a study of cytomegalovirus exposure and HLA in healthy donors. PCR was performed using 60 Vbeta and 13 Jbeta primers. TCRdb's table, derived via immunoSEQ multiplex PCR, lists solely in-frame clones and lacks some. The sample yields fewer than 200,000 clones, roughly three quarters seen once. The sample consisted of PBMCs. The receptors come from a young man in good health and CMV-seropositive.

V and J are TRBV6-5 and TRBJ1-5; 7 positions match TRBD1. The CDR3 has 15 residues. J was trimmed by 4 bases and V by 0 bases; bases with no gene match: 3. Per germline, CDR1 MNHEY and CDR2 SVGAGI. As DNA, the CDR3 is TGTGCCAGCAGTTACTCGCCGACAGGGAATCAGCCCCAGCATTTT. Encoded protein: CASSYSPTGNQPQHF.

The chain joins TRBV4-1 to TRBJ1-3, with D uncertain. Deletions cut 4 bases from V and 0 bases from J, with 10 bases between. This CDR3 is 15 amino acids long. CDR1 is MGHRA and CDR2 is YSYEKL in the germline V gene. Here the CDR3 DNA reads TGCGCCAGCAGCCCAACCCTAGGCTCTGGAAACACCATATATTTT. Residues: CASSPTLGSGNTIYF.

This clone was picked up one time. CDR3 in amino acids: CASSLGRDEQYF. The CDR3 DNA reads as TGTGCCAGCAGCCTAGGGAGGGACGAGCAGTACTTC. The chain uses TRBV5-4 and TRBJ2-7; 7 nucleotides match TRBD2. CDR1 is SGHNT, CDR2 YYREEE, per germline (reference sequence). The length of the CDR3 is 12 residues. V shed 4 bases and J 5 bases; nucleotides not matched to a gene: 3.

The table lists this clone with a few counts. This chain connects TRBV18 to TRBJ1-5, with D perhaps matching TRBD1 (6 bases). The V end was cut by 3 bases, the J end by 7 bases, with 16 bases between. CDR3 length equals 15 residues. The germline CDR1 and CDR2 sequences are KGHSH and LQKENI. The CDR3: CASSPGGANGQPQHF. The CDR3, as DNA: TGTGCCAGCTCACCGGGGGGGGCGAATGGACAGCCCCAGCATTTT.

There are a few counts of this clone. CDR3 DNA sequence: TGCGCCAGCAGTCAATCGATACCCCACGGGTATGGCTACACCTTC. Translating gives CASSQSIPHGYGYTF. The chain couples TRBV23-1 to TRBJ1-2, with D uncertain. TRBV23-1 is identified as an open reading frame with a role that is uncertain. Trimming removed 0 bases at V and 5 bases at J, with 13 bases between. The CDR3 has 15 residues.

The V gene is TRBV9, the J gene TRBJ2-7; TRBD1 agrees at 8 bases. Germline V gene data show CDR1 as SGDLS and CDR2 as YYNGEE. The CDR3 is 14 amino acids. After removal of 3 bases from V and 5 bases from J, the junction contained 7 bases not matched to a gene. The CDR3 loop reads CASSAGTGGNEQYF. CDR3 nucleotides: TGTGCCAGCAGCGCAGGGACAGGCGGGAACGAGCAGTACTTC.

This rearrangement joins TRBV7-9 to TRBJ2-1; D possibly corresponds to TRBD1 (5 bases). CDR1 is SEHNR, CDR2 FQNEAQ, per germline (reference sequence). Trimming removed 5 bases from V and 7 bases from J, with 15 bases in between. The CDR3 totals 14 residues. The CDR3 sequence: CASSIRQSNNEQFF. The CDR3 coding sequence is TGTGCCAGCAGCATTCGACAGAGTAATAATGAGCAGTTCTTC. The full variable domain, in which reference TRBV7-9 and TRBJ2-1 provide the parts outside the CDR3, is DTGVSQNPRHKITKRGQNVTFRCDPISEHNRLYWYRQTLGQGPEFLTYFQNEAQLEKSRLLSDRFSAERPKGSFSTLEIQRTEQGDSAMYLCASSIRQSNNEQFFGPGTRLTVL.

The chain combines TRBV4-3 with TRBJ2-5; unclear D gene. Trimming took off 1 base at V and 5 bases at J, with 8 bases between the two ends. This CDR3 is built from 13 residues. Per the germline V gene, CDR1 is LGHNA and CDR2 is YSLEER. The CDR3 nucleotides are TGCGCCAGCAGCCAAGGCACATACGAGACCCAGTACTTC. Translating gives CASSQGTYETQYF.

The V gene is TRBV5-1, the J gene TRBJ2-7, with D possibly TRBD2 on 5 matching bases. Germline loops: CDR1 SGHRS, CDR2 YFSETQ. There are 13 residues in the CDR3. Trimming took 0 bases from V and 6 from J, leaving 10 bases between them. The CDR3 sequence: CASSLGAGPEQYF. The CDR3 bases are TGCGCCAGCAGCTTGGGGGCGGGCCCCGAGCAGTACTTC.

The table lists this clone with a count of one. This chain uses TRBV6-5 with TRBJ1-5; TRBD1 aligns across 8 bases. The CDR3 is made up of 13 amino acids. Per germline, CDR1 MNHEY and CDR2 SVGAGI. The junction had 1 base not matched to a gene; V was cut back by 2 bases and J by 7 bases. Here the CDR3 DNA reads TGTGCCAGCAGTTACGCAGGGGGCCAGCCCCAGCATTTT. Translated: CASSYAGGQPQHF.

This chain uses TRBV16 with TRBJ1-3, with D unresolved. Germline CDR1 KGHSY, CDR2 FQNENV. Trimming took 0 bases from V and 4 from J, leaving 13 bases between them. This CDR3 has 16 residues. The CDR3 protein is CASSQSRGLSGNTIYF. Here the CDR3 DNA reads TGTGCCAGCAGCCAATCGCGGGGTCTTTCAGGAAACACCATATATTTT.

CDR3 nucleotides: TGTGCCTGGAGTGTAATATGGCGACAGGGGGTCGCCGAAGCTTTCTTT. This translates into CAWSVIWRQGVAEAFF. The chain couples TRBV30 to TRBJ1-1; 9 positions agree with TRBD1. This CDR3 is 16 amino acids long. The J segment lost 8 bases and the V segment lost 0 bases, leaving 13 bases of the junction unmatched. Germline V gives CDR1 GTSNPN, CDR2 SVGIG (reference sequence).

This chain uses TRBV10-3 with TRBJ1-1; D perhaps matches TRBD1 (6 bases). This CDR3 has 13 residues. Germline loops: CDR1 ENHRY, CDR2 SYGVKD. V was trimmed by 2 bases and J by 5 bases, leaving 9 bases between them. This CDR3 reads CAISEGTLTEAFF. The CDR3, as DNA: TGTGCCATCAGTGAGGGGACATTGACTGAAGCTTTCTTT.

This clone was counted a single time. The rearrangement uses TRBV27 and TRBJ2-5, with a possible D match to TRBD1 (8 bases). Looked up from germline, CDR1 is MNHEY and CDR2 is SMNVEV (reference sequence). Deletions cut 4 bases from V and 0 bases from J, with 33 bases between. The CDR3 runs to 22 residues. The DNA of the CDR3 is TGTGCCAGCAGTTCTAGACCTTACACAGGGGGGGGTAGGGGGTTTAACCAAGAGACCCAGTACTTC. Amino acid sequence: CASSSRPYTGGGRGFNQETQYF.

This chain connects TRBV2 to TRBJ1-6, with 8 bases matching TRBD1. CDR3 length: 15 residues. The germline V gene has CDR1 SNHLY and CDR2 FYNNEI. V was clipped by 7 bases and J by 10 bases; unmatched bases: 12. The CDR3 spells CASTRDRYGVSPLHF. DNA of the CDR3: TGTGCCAGCACTCGGGACAGGTATGGGGTATCACCCCTCCACTTT.

This chain links TRBV29-1 with TRBJ2-2, with 12 nucleotides matching TRBD2. CDR1 and CDR2 from the germline V gene are SQVTM and ANQGSEA. V was pared by 4 bases and J by 4 bases, with 10 bases of the junction left unmatched. This CDR3 is built from 17 residues. For the CDR3, the DNA is TGCAGCGTTGCCGGGGCGGCTAGCGGGGGGGGCACCGGGGAGCTGTTTTTT. Translating gives CSVAGAASGGGTGELFF.

The chain is built from TRBV15 and TRBJ2-1; D may be TRBD2 (6 bases). Trimming removed 1 base from V and 7 bases from J, with 20 bases in between. CDR1 and CDR2 from the germline V gene are LNHNV and YYDKDF (reference sequence). The CDR3 length is 17 residues. The CDR3 sequence: CATSRGLRLGDGNEQFF. The CDR3 nucleotides are TGTGCCACCAGCAGAGGTTTAAGACTAGGAGACGGGAATGAGCAGTTCTTC.

CDR3 loop: CASSQEEDLAYGYTF. The CDR3, as DNA: TGCGCCAGCAGCCAAGAAGAAGATTTGGCCTATGGCTACACCTTC. The rearrangement uses TRBV4-3 and TRBJ1-2; D unclear. The CDR3 extends over 15 amino acids. Trimming shortened V by 0 bases and J by 4 bases, and 12 bases separated the two germline ends. CDR1 is LGHNA, CDR2 YSLEER, per germline.

The V call is TRBV13, the J call TRBJ2-7; 14 positions match TRBD2. The CDR3 extends over 16 amino acids. V lost 0 bases and J lost 2; bases outside the gene matches: 0. CDR1 is PRHDT, CDR2 FYEKMQ, per germline (reference sequence). The DNA for the CDR3 is TGTGCCAGCAGCTTAGGGGGACTAGCGGGGGCCTACGAGCAGTACTTC. It translates to CASSLGGLAGAYEQYF.

The count of this clone is one. This rearrangement joins TRBV7-9 to TRBJ1-6; 10 bases agree with TRBD1. Trimming removed 6 bases from V and 1 base from J; junction bases left unmatched: 9. The CDR3 totals 18 residues. Germline lookup yields CDR1 SEHNR and CDR2 FQNEAQ (reference sequence). CDR3 in amino acids: CASSPGTGVWSYNSPLHF. The CDR3 DNA follows: TGTGCCAGCAGTCCCGGGACAGGGGTATGGTCCTATAATTCACCCCTCCACTTT. The full variable domain, its missing parts supplied by reference TRBV7-9 and TRBJ1-6, is DTGVSQNPRHKITKRGQNVTFRCDPISEHNRLYWYRQTLGQGPEFLTYFQNEAQLEKSRLLSDRFSAERPKGSFSTLEIQRTEQGDSAMYLCASSPGTGVWSYNSPLHFGNGTRLTVT.

The CDR3 reads CASSQERGQYEQYF. The DNA for the CDR3 is TGTGCCAGCAGCCAAGAACGCGGACAATACGAGCAGTACTTC. This rearrangement joins TRBV4-2 to TRBJ2-7, with TRBD1 as a possible D gene (5 bases). This CDR3 has 14 residues. Germline V lookup: CDR1 LGHNA, CDR2 YNFKEQ. The V end lost 0 bases, the J end lost 4 bases, and 10 bases lay between the germline ends.

The genes are TRBV30 and TRBJ1-4; D uncertain. The CDR3 covers 13 residues. Between the trimmed V and J ends, which lost 0 bases and 8 bases, there was a span of 10 bases. CDR1 is GTSNPN and CDR2 is SVGIG in the germline V gene (reference sequence). The DNA for the CDR3 is TGTGCCTGGAGTGTACTAGTCGGGGAAAAACTGTTTTTT. Its protein product is CAWSVLVGEKLFF.

The V and J genes are TRBV5-1 and TRBJ2-3; possibly TRBD2 for D (6 bases). Germline assignment: CDR1 SGHRS and CDR2 YFSETQ. V dropped 0 bases and J dropped 2 bases, with 13 bases sitting between them. The CDR3 has 16 amino acids. CDR3 DNA: TGCGCCAGCAGCTTGGCCAGTGCGGGAAACACAGATACGCAGTATTTT. Translated: CASSLASAGNTDTQYF.

The chain has TRBV2 and TRBJ2-7; 7 bases map to TRBD2. Trimming cost V 6 bases and J 4 bases; bases outside gene matches: 15. This CDR3 has 16 residues. Germline loops: CDR1 SNHLY, CDR2 FYNNEI. CDR3: CASSVTTKGGGYEQYF. CDR3 sequence (DNA): TGTGCCAGCAGCGTTACCACGAAGGGCGGGGGATACGAGCAGTACTTC.

With respect to this clone: Different DNA sequences within this sample yield the same CDR3. The chain is built from TRBV27 and TRBJ2-1; the match to TRBD2 covers 7 bases. The CDR3 consists of 15 residues. Germline assignment: CDR1 MNHEY and CDR2 SMNVEV (reference sequence). The trim removed 0 bases at V and 1 base at J, leaving 0 bases unmatched. As DNA, the CDR3 is TGTGCCAGCAGTTTATCGGGGGGGTCCTACAATGAGCAGTTCTTC. Encoded protein: CASSLSGGSYNEQFF.

The chain recombines TRBV6-5 with TRBJ1-1, with D possibly being TRBD1 (5 bases). This CDR3 is built from 13 residues. CDR1 and CDR2 (germline): MNHEY, SVGAGI. V was cut by 7 bases and J by 4 bases, with 13 bases left in between. CDR3 loop: CASTRGGPTEAFF. CDR3 sequence (DNA): TGTGCCAGCACACGGGGGGGTCCCACTGAAGCTTTCTTT.

On this clone itself: The same CDR3 arises from other DNA sequences in this sample as well. The chain joins TRBV11-2 to TRBJ1-1; a weak D match, TRBD1 (5 bases). The CDR3 runs to 16 residues. Germline CDR1 SGHAT, CDR2 FQNNGV. V dropped 5 bases and J dropped 0 bases, with 16 bases sitting between them. DNA for the CDR3: TGTGCCAGCAGCCCTGCCCGGGGCGGGATGAACACTGAAGCTTTCTTT. Amino acid sequence: CASSPARGGMNTEAFF.